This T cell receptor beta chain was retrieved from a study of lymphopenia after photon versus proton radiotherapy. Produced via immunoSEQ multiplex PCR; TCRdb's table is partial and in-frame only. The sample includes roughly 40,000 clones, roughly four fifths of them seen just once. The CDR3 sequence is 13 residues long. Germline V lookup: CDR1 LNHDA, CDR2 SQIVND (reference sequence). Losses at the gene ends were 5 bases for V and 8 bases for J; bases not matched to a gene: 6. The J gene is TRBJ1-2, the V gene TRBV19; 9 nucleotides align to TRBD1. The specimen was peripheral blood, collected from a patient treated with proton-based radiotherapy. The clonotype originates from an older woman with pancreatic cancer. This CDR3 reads CASSFTGGNGYTF. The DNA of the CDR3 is TGTGCCAGTAGTTTCACAGGGGGCAACGGCTACACCTTC.